The 3 T cell receptor beta chains below come from one sample, sequenced in a study of T cell repertoires in cytomegalovirus infection. TCRdb itself ran the reads through MiXCR, one entry per CDR3 protein. The sample consists of some 180,000 distinct CDR3 sequences, 9.5% of them appearing once. The sequencing input was PBMCs. The source of these receptors is a human donor in good health (CMV status not recorded). Some clones in this sample may be carry-over from other donors' samples.

This clonotype was counted at least ten times. The chain employs TRBV28 and TRBJ2-1; 10 positions match TRBD2. V shed 6 bases, J shed 6 bases, and the junction held 14 bases outside the gene matches. The CDR3 contains 17 residues. The V gene's germline CDR1 is MDHEN and CDR2 SYDVKM. CDR3 sequence (DNA): TGTGCCAGCAGCCCCGACGACGTGGCTAGCGGGAGCAATGAGCAGTTCTTC. It translates to CASSPDDVASGSNEQFF.

In its sample, this clonotype was seen a few times. The chain has TRBV20-1 and TRBJ2-2, with a weak D call TRBD1 (5 bases). The length of the CDR3 is 16 residues. Germline CDR1 reads DFQATT; CDR2 reads SNEGSKA (reference sequence). Trimming pared 0 bases from V and 1 base from J, leaving 12 bases between. The CDR3 is CSAREQNRGNTGELFF. The CDR3 DNA reads TGCAGTGCTAGAGAACAGAATAGGGGGAACACCGGGGAGCTGTTTTTT.

The chain joins TRBV5-1 to TRBJ2-7, with 13 nucleotides matching TRBD2. CDR1 and CDR2 from the germline V gene are SGHRS and YFSETQ. The junction had 1 base not matched to a gene; V was cut back by 3 bases and J by 4 bases. This CDR3 is 14 amino acids long. The CDR3 region is CASSWGLAGYEQYF. The CDR3, as DNA: TGCGCCAGCAGCTGGGGACTAGCGGGATACGAGCAGTACTTC. Using reference TRBV5-1 and TRBJ2-7 for the parts outside the CDR3, the full variable domain is KAGVTQTPRYLIKTRGQQVTLSCSPISGHRSVSWYQQTPGQGLQFLFEYFSETQRNKGNFPGRFSGRQFSNSRSEMNVSTLELGDSALYLCASSWGLAGYEQYFGPGTRLTVT.